These 29 T cell receptor beta chains were all obtained from the same sample, sequenced in a study of STAT5B mutations in CD4+ large granular lymphocyte leukemia. The assay was immunoSEQ multiplex PCR, and TCRdb's table has in-frame clones only and misses some. The data contain approximately 30,000 clones, 65% to 80% of them singletons. The sample comprised CD4+ T cells from blood buffy coats. The receptors shown here come from a human donor in good health.

J is TRBJ2-1 and V is TRBV19, with 9 nucleotides matching TRBD1. The CDR3 length is 15 residues. Germline V gene data show CDR1 as LNHDA and CDR2 as SQIVND (reference sequence). J gave up 7 bases and V 3 bases, and 7 bases lay outside the gene matches. The CDR3 coding sequence is TGTGCCAGTAGTATCGGACAGGGGTTCTCGAATGAGCAGTTCTTC. Its protein is CASSIGQGFSNEQFF.

This chain connects TRBV11-3 to TRBJ2-7; perhaps TRBD2 as D (6 bases). Germline V gene sequence: CDR1 SGHNT, CDR2 YENEEA. The CDR3 length is 16 residues. V was clipped by 0 bases and J by 4 bases, with 16 bases between them. The CDR3 DNA reads as TGTGCCAGCAGCTTAGAGGGGGGTACCTATCTTTACGAGCAGTACTTC. Amino acid sequence: CASSLEGGTYLYEQYF.

The chain links TRBV7-2 to TRBJ2-3, with D maybe TRBD2 (5 bases). CDR1 is SGHTA and CDR2 is FQGNSA in the germline V gene. Trimming pared 1 base from V and 2 bases from J, leaving 13 bases between. The CDR3 has 16 residues. In DNA, the CDR3 is TGTGCCAGCAGCTTAGTAGATCAGGACTTCACAGATACGCAGTATTTT. It codes for CASSLVDQDFTDTQYF.

The chain couples TRBV19 to TRBJ2-3; 8 nucleotides align to TRBD1. This CDR3 has 15 amino acids. Germline trimming cut 6 bases from V and 11 bases from J; bases unmatched to any gene: 16. Germline V gene data show CDR1 as LNHDA and CDR2 as SQIVND (reference sequence). The CDR3 bases are TGTGCCAGTAGACCCCGGGCCCAGGGGGCGATACAGCAGTATTTT. Its protein is CASRPRAQGAIQQYF.

This sequence joins TRBV7-2 and TRBJ1-5, with D possibly being TRBD1 (5 bases). Trimming shortened V by 3 bases and J by 4 bases, and 10 bases separated the two germline ends. Germline V gene lookup returns CDR1 SGHTA and CDR2 FQGNSA. CDR3 length equals 14 residues. CDR3: CASSLMGGNQPQHF. CDR3 in DNA: TGTGCCAGCAGCTTGATGGGGGGAAATCAGCCCCAGCATTTT.

The V call is TRBV5-1, the J call TRBJ2-5; D gene uncertain. Germline V gives CDR1 SGHRS, CDR2 YFSETQ. This CDR3 contains 11 residues. V was trimmed by 0 bases and J by 7 bases, leaving 4 bases between them. CDR3 in amino acids: CASSLGATQYF. The CDR3 DNA sequence: TGCGCCAGCAGCTTGGGGGCGACCCAGTACTTC.

The rearrangement joins TRBV19 to TRBJ2-7, with no clear D. The germline V gene encodes CDR1 LNHDA and CDR2 SQIVND (reference sequence). This CDR3 region has 15 residues. Deletions cut 0 bases from V and 0 bases from J, with 9 bases between. CDR3 sequence: CASSIDLVSSYEQYF. The CDR3 DNA reads TGTGCCAGTAGTATAGATCTTGTGAGCTCCTACGAGCAGTACTTC.

The chain has TRBV2 and TRBJ2-5; TRBD2 matches 11 bases. This CDR3 spans 16 amino acids. V trimming: 6 bases; J trimming: 4 bases; junction bases outside the gene matches: 10. Germline CDR1 reads SNHLY; CDR2 reads FYNNEI. The CDR3 DNA is TGTGCCAGCAGGGCTAGCGGGGGGTCTATGCGAGAGACCCAGTACTTC. Protein product: CASRASGGSMRETQYF.

DNA for the CDR3: TGCGCCAGCAGCCAAGGGACATTGAACACTGAAGCTTTCTTT. It encodes CASSQGTLNTEAFF. V gene TRBV4-1 combines with J gene TRBJ1-1, with a tentative D call TRBD1 (5 bases). V lost 1 base to trimming and J lost 0 bases, with 6 bases between them. The CDR3 runs to 14 residues. CDR1 and CDR2 (germline): MGHRA, YSYEKL.

The rearrangement links TRBV28 to TRBJ1-3; D unresolved. Trimming removed 10 bases from V and 0 bases from J, with 16 bases in between. Per the germline V gene, CDR1 is MDHEN and CDR2 is SYDVKM. The CDR3 spans 15 residues. The CDR3 spells CATKRGVSSGNTIYF. CDR3 in DNA: TGTGCCACCAAACGGGGAGTAAGCTCTGGAAACACCATATATTTT.

The chain is built from TRBV14 and TRBJ2-3; D gene unclear. The CDR3 covers 11 residues. CDR1 and CDR2 from the germline V gene are SGHDN and FVKESK. V was cut by 3 bases and J by 6 bases, with 4 bases left in between. This CDR3 is CASSQGDTQYF. CDR3 nucleotides: TGTGCCAGCAGCCAGGGGGATACGCAGTATTTT.

This chain joins TRBV18 and TRBJ1-1; tentative D call: TRBD1 (5 bases). The CDR3 runs to 15 residues. The germline V and J ends were trimmed by 4 bases and 0 bases, with 12 bases remaining between them. Germline V gives CDR1 KGHSH, CDR2 LQKENI. This chain's CDR3 is CASSLKTVMNTEAFF. The CDR3 region has the DNA TGTGCCAGCTCACTAAAGACAGTCATGAACACTGAAGCTTTCTTT.

This chain joins TRBV10-1 and TRBJ1-3; D is possibly TRBD1 (5 bases). Trimming removed 0 bases from V and 0 bases from J, with 9 bases in between. Germline V CDR1 and CDR2: WNHNN, SYGVQD (reference sequence). The CDR3 contains 16 residues. The CDR3 DNA follows: TGCGCCAGCAGTGAGTCGGGGCGATACTCTGGAAACACCATATATTTT. Translation gives CASSESGRYSGNTIYF.

This clone was found once. The rearrangement uses TRBV30 and TRBJ2-5; D is uncertain. From germline, CDR1 is GTSNPN and CDR2 SVGIG (reference sequence). V was clipped by 1 base and J by 14 bases, with 11 bases between them. The CDR3 spans 10 residues. The CDR3 reads CAWSEEAVYF. The CDR3 coding sequence is TGTGCCTGGAGTGAAGAAGCCGTATACTTC. The full variable domain, completed using reference TRBV30 and TRBJ2-5, is SQTIHQWPATLVQPVGSPLSLECTVEGTSNPNLYWYRQAAGRGLQLLFYSVGIGQISSEVPQNLSASRPQDRQFILSSKKLLLSDSGFYLCAWSEEAVYFGPGTRLLVL.

The DNA for the CDR3 is TGTGCCAGCAGTGAAGGCAGGGGAGAGACCCAGTACTTC. This encodes CASSEGRGETQYF. The rearrangement joins TRBV2 to TRBJ2-5; a weak D match, TRBD1 (6 bases). CDR3 length: 13 residues. V was clipped by 1 base and J by 4 bases, with 7 bases between them. Germline V CDR1 and CDR2: SNHLY, FYNNEI.

This clone has just one count. The gene calls are TRBV9 and TRBJ2-3; the D gene could be TRBD1 or TRBD2 (5 bases each). Germline V gene lookup returns CDR1 SGDLS and CDR2 YYNGEE. The germline V and J ends were trimmed by 2 bases and 2 bases, with 15 bases remaining between them. This CDR3 comprises 16 residues. The CDR3 nucleotides read TGTGCCAGCAGCGTCGCGGGCGGACACTCCACAGATACGCAGTATTTT. Its protein is CASSVAGGHSTDTQYF.

The V and J genes are TRBV19 and TRBJ2-7; D is possibly TRBD1 (6 bases). CDR1 is LNHDA and CDR2 is SQIVND in the germline V gene (reference sequence). The CDR3 runs to 13 residues. V lost 11 bases and J 3 bases, leaving 17 bases between the germline ends. The CDR3: CAAAQGTGYEQYF. The CDR3 nucleotides read TGTGCCGCGGCACAGGGAACGGGCTACGAGCAGTACTTC.

The CDR3 DNA sequence: TGTGCCACCAGACAGGGGGCAACACCCCTCCACTTT. It is translated as CATRQGATPLHF. The gene calls are TRBV6-5 and TRBJ1-6; 10 positions agree with TRBD1. The germline CDR1 and CDR2 sequences are MNHEY and SVGAGI. V shed 10 bases and J 11 bases; nucleotides not matched to a gene: 5. The CDR3 loop spans 12 amino acids.

The chain joins TRBV28 to TRBJ2-4; 9 bases are a match to TRBD1. With V trimmed by 5 bases and J by 6 bases, 11 bases remained unmatched. CDR3 length equals 16 residues. Germline CDR1 and CDR2: MDHEN and SYDVKM. The CDR3 sequence is CASSTLGQGLGNIQYF. The CDR3 coding sequence is TGTGCCAGCAGTACCCTCGGACAGGGGTTAGGAAACATTCAGTACTTC.

V gene TRBV5-1 combines with J gene TRBJ2-7; 8 bases agree with TRBD1. The CDR3 loop spans 15 amino acids. The V gene end was trimmed by 4 bases and the J gene end by 3 bases; junction bases not matched to a gene: 9. Germline V gene data show CDR1 as SGHRS and CDR2 as YFSETQ. CDR3 nucleotide sequence: TGCGCCAGCAGCCCGGGCGGGACAGGCAACTACGAGCAGTACTTC. It specifies CASSPGGTGNYEQYF.

This clone has just a few counts. The V gene is TRBV7-9, the J gene TRBJ1-4; TRBD1 matches at 7 bases. Germline CDR1 reads SEHNR; CDR2 reads FQNEAQ (reference sequence). The CDR3 totals 12 residues. Trimming cost V 6 bases and J 11 bases; bases outside gene matches: 6. CDR3 sequence (DNA): TGTGCCAGCAGTTGGGACAGTCAGAAACTGTTTTTT. Its translation is CASSWDSQKLFF.

This clone has a handful of counts. This CDR3 reads CASRNGVANTGELFF. The CDR3 region has the DNA TGTGCCAGTAGAAACGGGGTCGCGAACACCGGGGAGCTGTTTTTT. This rearrangement joins TRBV19 to TRBJ2-2; D possibly corresponds to TRBD2 (5 bases). V shed 6 bases and J shed 0 bases, with 11 bases lying between them. The length of the CDR3 is 15 residues. Per germline, CDR1 LNHDA and CDR2 SQIVND (reference sequence).

V and J are TRBV19 and TRBJ2-7; a weak D match, TRBD1 (5 bases). This CDR3 comprises 17 residues. The germline CDR1 and CDR2 sequences are LNHDA and SQIVND (reference sequence). Trimming left V 4 bases short and J 2 bases short, with 21 bases between. The CDR3 protein is CASSTPRQQTTTYEQYF. The CDR3 region has the DNA TGTGCCAGTAGTACCCCCCGACAGCAAACCACCACCTACGAGCAGTACTTC.

This chain links TRBV2 with TRBJ2-4; D is unclear. The germline CDR1 and CDR2 sequences are SNHLY and FYNNEI. V lost 4 bases, J lost 0 bases, and 10 bases lay in between. The CDR3 spans 15 residues. DNA for the CDR3: TGTGCCAGCAGTGTAACTTCTGTAGCCAAAAACATTCAGTACTTC. Translation: CASSVTSVAKNIQYF.

The J gene is TRBJ1-5, the V gene TRBV5-5, with TRBD1 identical over 10 bases. This CDR3 spans 18 amino acids. After removal of 4 bases from V and 0 bases from J, the junction contained 10 bases not matched to a gene. Germline V gene data show CDR1 as SGHKS and CDR2 as YYEKEE (reference sequence). The CDR3 here is CASSIGTGDPYSNQPQHF. In nucleotides, the CDR3 is TGTGCCAGCAGCATCGGGACAGGGGACCCCTATAGCAATCAGCCCCAGCATTTT. The full variable domain, rest sourced from reference TRBV5-5 and TRBJ1-5, is DAGVTQSPTHLIKTRGQQVTLRCSPISGHKSVSWYQQVLGQGPQFIFQYYEKEERGRGNFPDRFSARQFPNYSSELNVNALLLGDSALYLCASSIGTGDPYSNQPQHFGDGTRLSIL.

The rearrangement links TRBV9 to TRBJ1-1; 9 nucleotides agree with TRBD1. CDR3 length: 16 amino acids. Germline lookup yields CDR1 SGDLS and CDR2 YYNGEE. V shed 3 bases and J 5 bases; nucleotides not matched to a gene: 11. CDR3 coding DNA: TGTGCCAGCAGCGGTGTCGGGACAGGGTCGTCGACTGAAGCTTTCTTT. Amino acids: CASSGVGTGSSTEAFF.

In nucleotides, the CDR3 is TGTGCCAGCAGCCCGAGACAGGGATCCGCAGATACGCAGTATTTT. Translating gives CASSPRQGSADTQYF. V and J are TRBV11-3 and TRBJ2-3; TRBD1 aligns across 7 bases. This CDR3 has 15 residues. Per the germline V gene, CDR1 is SGHNT and CDR2 is YENEEA. The V and J ends lost 5 bases and 4 bases, in that order; junction bases with no gene match: 9. Full variable domain (outside the CDR3, taken from reference TRBV11-3 and TRBJ2-3): EAGVVQSPRYKIIEKKQPVAFWCNPISGHNTLYWYLQNLGQGPELLIRYENEEAVDDSQLPKDRFSAERLKGVDSTLKIQPAELGDSAVYLCASSPRQGSADTQYFGPGTRLTVL.

The chain is built from TRBV2 and TRBJ2-5; D might be TRBD1 (6 bases). This CDR3 has 16 residues. V was pared by 3 bases and J by 5 bases, with 19 bases between. Germline values: CDR1 SNHLY, CDR2 FYNNEI. This CDR3 is CASSDRGYYPPETQYF. The CDR3 DNA is TGTGCCAGCAGTGATAGGGGGTACTACCCCCCGGAGACCCAGTACTTC. Based on the CDR3 plus reference TRBV2 and TRBJ2-5, the full variable domain is EPEVTQTPSHQVTQMGQEVILRCVPISNHLYFYWYRQILGQKVEFLVSFYNNEISEKSEIFDDQFSVERPDGSNFTLKIRSTKLEDSAMYFCASSDRGYYPPETQYFGPGTRLLVL.

This chain uses TRBV12-2 with TRBJ2-6; the D call TRBD2 from the table was never checked on the DNA. TRBV12-2 is noted as a pseudogene. The CDR3 loop spans 16 amino acids. CDR3 sequence: CASRLARSSGANVLTF. The DNA of the CDR3 is TGTGCAAGTCGCTTAGCGAGGTCGTCTGGGGCCAACGTCCTGACTTTC.